A single T cell receptor beta chain is shown here with its context. What it recognizes is unknown. The CDR3 is made up of 16 amino acids. Germline assignment: CDR1 SQVTM and CDR2 ANQGSEA. V lost 4 bases to trimming and J lost 3 bases, with 22 bases between them. The sample belongs to a study of CD8+ T cells in alopecia areata. Study-wide context: Those treated were given oral tofacitinib at 5 to 10 mg twice daily. General study findings and limits: Tofacitinib produced a significant decrease in scalp clonality and in expanded CD8+ clones among the top 100. Because of a solitary nonresponder, the connection of baseline CD8+ expansion to response stays uncertain.

Treatment reported: oral pan-JAK inhibitor, 5-10 mg twice daily. Extracted RNA was reverse transcribed into cDNA, the sequencing template. Libraries were prepared by immunoSEQ multiplex PCR; TCRdb keeps only in-frame clonotypes and omits some of them. The sample lists approximately 210,000 clones, around three fifths occurring once. This rearrangement joins TRBV29-1 to TRBJ2-7; tentative D call: TRBD1 (6 bases). The source is a human donor with alopecia areata. This sample comprised CD4+ T cells sorted from blood, obtained at week 4, from a patient treated with tofacitinib. The CDR3 DNA reads as TGCAGCGTTGCACCTCACCCCCTCATACAGGGCTACGAGCAGTACTTC. Translating it yields CSVAPHPLIQGYEQYF.